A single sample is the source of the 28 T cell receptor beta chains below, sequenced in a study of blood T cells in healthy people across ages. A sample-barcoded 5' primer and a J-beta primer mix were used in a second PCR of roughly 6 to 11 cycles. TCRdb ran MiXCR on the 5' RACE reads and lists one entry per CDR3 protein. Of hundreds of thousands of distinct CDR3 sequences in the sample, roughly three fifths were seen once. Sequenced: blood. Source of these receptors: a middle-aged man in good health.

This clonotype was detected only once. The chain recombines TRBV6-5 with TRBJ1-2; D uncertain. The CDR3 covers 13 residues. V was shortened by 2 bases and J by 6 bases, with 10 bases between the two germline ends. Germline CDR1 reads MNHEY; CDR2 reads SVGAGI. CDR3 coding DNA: TGTGCCAGCAGTTACACATCAGGAAATGGCTACACCTTC. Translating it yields CASSYTSGNGYTF.

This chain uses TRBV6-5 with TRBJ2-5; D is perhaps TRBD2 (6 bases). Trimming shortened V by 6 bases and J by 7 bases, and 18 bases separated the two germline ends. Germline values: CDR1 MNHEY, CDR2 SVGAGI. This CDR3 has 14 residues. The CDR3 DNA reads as TGTGCCAGCAGCTCCCGCGGGGCGCGGGGGACCCAGTACTTC. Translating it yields CASSSRGARGTQYF.

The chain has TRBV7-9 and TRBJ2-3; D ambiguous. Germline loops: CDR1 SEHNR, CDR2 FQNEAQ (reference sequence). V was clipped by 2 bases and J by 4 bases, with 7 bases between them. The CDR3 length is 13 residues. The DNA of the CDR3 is TGTGCCAGCAGCTTAACAGCGTCAGATACGCAGTATTTT. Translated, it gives CASSLTASDTQYF. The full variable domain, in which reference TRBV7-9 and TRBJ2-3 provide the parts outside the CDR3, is DTGVSQNPRHKITKRGQNVTFRCDPISEHNRLYWYRQTLGQGPEFLTYFQNEAQLEKSRLLSDRFSAERPKGSFSTLEIQRTEQGDSAMYLCASSLTASDTQYFGPGTRLTVL.

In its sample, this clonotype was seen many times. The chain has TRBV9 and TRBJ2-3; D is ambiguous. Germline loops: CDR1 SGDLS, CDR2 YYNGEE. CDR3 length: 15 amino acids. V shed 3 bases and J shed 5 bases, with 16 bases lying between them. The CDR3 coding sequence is TGTGCCAGCAGCGCCTATGGGAACCGACTAGATACGCAGTATTTT. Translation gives CASSAYGNRLDTQYF.

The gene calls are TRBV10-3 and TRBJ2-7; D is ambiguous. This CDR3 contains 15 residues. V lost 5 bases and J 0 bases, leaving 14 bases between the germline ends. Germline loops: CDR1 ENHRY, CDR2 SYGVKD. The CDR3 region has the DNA TGTGCCATCAGTAGCGTGGGCCTAAGCTCCTACGAGCAGTACTTC. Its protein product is CAISSVGLSSYEQYF.

The CDR3 region is CSALSGRVSGRYEQYF. In nucleotides, the CDR3 is TGCAGTGCCCTTAGCGGGAGGGTCTCTGGGCGCTACGAGCAGTACTTC. This chain connects TRBV20-1 to TRBJ2-7; TRBD2 agrees at 11 bases. Per germline, CDR1 DFQATT and CDR2 SNEGSKA (reference sequence). V trimming: 6 bases; J trimming: 3 bases; junction bases outside the gene matches: 13. This CDR3 region has 16 residues.

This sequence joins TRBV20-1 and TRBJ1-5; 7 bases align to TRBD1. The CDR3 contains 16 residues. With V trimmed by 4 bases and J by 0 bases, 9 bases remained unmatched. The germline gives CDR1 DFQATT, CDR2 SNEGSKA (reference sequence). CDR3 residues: CSATGDSSYSNQPQHF. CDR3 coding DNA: TGCAGTGCTACCGGGGACAGTTCATATAGCAATCAGCCCCAGCATTTT.

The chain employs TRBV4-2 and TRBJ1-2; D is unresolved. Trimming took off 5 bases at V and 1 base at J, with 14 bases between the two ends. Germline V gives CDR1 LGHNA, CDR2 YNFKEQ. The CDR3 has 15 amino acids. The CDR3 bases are TGTGCCAGCAGCTCGACCCCCAATTTTAACTATGGCTACACCTTC. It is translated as CASSSTPNFNYGYTF.

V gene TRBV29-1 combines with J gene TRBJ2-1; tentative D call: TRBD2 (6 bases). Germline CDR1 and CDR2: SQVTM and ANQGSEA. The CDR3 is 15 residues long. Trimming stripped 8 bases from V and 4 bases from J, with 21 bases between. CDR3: CSTTPMGGVYNEQFF. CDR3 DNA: TGCAGCACGACGCCTATGGGCGGGGTTTACAATGAGCAGTTCTTC.

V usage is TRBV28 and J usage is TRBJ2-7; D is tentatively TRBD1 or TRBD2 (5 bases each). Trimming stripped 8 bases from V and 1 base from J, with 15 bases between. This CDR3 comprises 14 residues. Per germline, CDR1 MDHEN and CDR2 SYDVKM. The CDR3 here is CASYRGPGSYEQYF. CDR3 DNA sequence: TGTGCCAGCTATCGGGGACCAGGGTCCTACGAGCAGTACTTC. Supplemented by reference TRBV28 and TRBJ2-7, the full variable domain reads DVKVTQSSRYLVKRTGEKVFLECVQDMDHENMFWYRQDPGLGLRLIYFSYDVKMKEKGDIPEGYSVSREKKERFSLILESASTNQTSMYLCASYRGPGSYEQYFGPGTRLTVT.

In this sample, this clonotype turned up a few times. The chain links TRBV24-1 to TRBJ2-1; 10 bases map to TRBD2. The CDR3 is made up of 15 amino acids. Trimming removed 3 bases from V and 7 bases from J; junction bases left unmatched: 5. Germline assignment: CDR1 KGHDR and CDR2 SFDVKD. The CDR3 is CATSDLAGVSNEQFF. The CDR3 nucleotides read TGTGCCACCAGTGATCTAGCGGGAGTAAGTAATGAGCAGTTCTTC.

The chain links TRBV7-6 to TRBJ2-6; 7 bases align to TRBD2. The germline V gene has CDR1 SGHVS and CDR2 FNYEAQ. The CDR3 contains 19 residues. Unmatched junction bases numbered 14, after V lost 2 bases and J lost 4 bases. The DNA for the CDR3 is TGTGCCAGCAGCTTATTGGTTGCGGGAGTCTCGCGAGGGGCCAACGTCCTGACTTTC. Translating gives CASSLLVAGVSRGANVLTF.

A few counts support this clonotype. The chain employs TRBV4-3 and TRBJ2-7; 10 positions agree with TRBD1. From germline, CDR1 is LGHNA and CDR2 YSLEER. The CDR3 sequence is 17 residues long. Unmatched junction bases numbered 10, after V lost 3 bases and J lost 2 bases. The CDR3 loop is CASSQGVVDRGTYEQYF. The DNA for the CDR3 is TGCGCCAGCAGCCAGGGCGTTGTGGACAGGGGGACCTACGAGCAGTACTTC.

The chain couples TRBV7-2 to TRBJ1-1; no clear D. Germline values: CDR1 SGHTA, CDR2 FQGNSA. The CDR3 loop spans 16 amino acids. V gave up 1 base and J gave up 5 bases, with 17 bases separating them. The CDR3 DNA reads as TGTGCCAGCAGCTTAGGAGGAGAACGGGGTAAAACTGAAGCTTTCTTT. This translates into CASSLGGERGKTEAFF.

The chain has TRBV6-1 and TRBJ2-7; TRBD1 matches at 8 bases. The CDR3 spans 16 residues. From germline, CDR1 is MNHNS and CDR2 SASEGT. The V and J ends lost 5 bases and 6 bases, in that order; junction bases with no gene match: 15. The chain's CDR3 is CASSNLGTGLVGEQYF. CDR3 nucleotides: TGTGCCAGCAGTAACCTCGGGACAGGCCTTGTTGGCGAGCAGTACTTC.

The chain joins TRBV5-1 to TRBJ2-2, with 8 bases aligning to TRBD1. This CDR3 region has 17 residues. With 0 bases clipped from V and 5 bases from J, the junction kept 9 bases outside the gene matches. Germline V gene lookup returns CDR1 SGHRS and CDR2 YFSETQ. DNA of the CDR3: TGCGCCAGCAGCTTGGGCCCGACAGGGGAAGGGACCGGGGAGCTGTTTTTT. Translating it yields CASSLGPTGEGTGELFF.

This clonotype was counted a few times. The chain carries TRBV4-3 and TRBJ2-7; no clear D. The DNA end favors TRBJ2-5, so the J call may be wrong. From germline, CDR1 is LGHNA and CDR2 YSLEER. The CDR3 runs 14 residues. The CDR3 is CASSQDAPPRTQYF. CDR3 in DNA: TGCGCCAGCAGCCAAGACGCCCCTCCTAGGACCCAGTACTTC.

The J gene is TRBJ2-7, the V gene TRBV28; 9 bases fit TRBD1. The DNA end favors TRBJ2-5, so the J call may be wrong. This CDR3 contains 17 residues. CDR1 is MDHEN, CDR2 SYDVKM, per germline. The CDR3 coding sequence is TGTGCCAGCAGCTCCGACCTACAGGGGGCGTCGGTTGGGACCCAGTACTTC. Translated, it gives CASSSDLQGASVGTQYF.

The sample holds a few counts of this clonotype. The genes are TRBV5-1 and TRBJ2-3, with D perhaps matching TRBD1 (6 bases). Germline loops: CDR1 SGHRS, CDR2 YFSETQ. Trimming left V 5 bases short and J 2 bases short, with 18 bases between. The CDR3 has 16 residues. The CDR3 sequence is CASRLTDSLFTDTQYF. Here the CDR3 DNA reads TGCGCCAGCAGGCTAACGGACAGCTTATTCACAGATACGCAGTATTTT.

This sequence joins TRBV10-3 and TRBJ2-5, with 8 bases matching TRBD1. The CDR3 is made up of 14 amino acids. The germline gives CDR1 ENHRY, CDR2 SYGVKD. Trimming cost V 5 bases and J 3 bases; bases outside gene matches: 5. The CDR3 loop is CAISTGQGEETQYF. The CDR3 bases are TGTGCCATCAGTACCGGACAGGGCGAAGAGACCCAGTACTTC.

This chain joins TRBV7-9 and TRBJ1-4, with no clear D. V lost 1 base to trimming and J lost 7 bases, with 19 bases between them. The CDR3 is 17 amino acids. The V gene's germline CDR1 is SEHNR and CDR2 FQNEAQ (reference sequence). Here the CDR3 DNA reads TGTGCCAGCAGCTTAGTGCGTCAGGCCCACCATGGTGAAAAACTGTTTTTT. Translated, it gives CASSLVRQAHHGEKLFF.

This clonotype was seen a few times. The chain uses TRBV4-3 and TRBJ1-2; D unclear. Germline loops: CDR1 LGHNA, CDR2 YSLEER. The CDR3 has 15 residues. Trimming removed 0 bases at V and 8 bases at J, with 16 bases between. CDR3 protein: CASSQDQIFPGGYTF. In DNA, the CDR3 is TGCGCCAGCAGCCAAGACCAGATCTTTCCGGGGGGCTACACCTTC.

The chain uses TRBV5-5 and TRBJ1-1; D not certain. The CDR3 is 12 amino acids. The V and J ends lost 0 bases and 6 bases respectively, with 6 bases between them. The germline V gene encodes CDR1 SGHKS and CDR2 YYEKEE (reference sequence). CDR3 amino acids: CASSLEAAEAFF. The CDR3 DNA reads TGTGCCAGCAGCTTGGAGGCAGCTGAAGCTTTCTTT.

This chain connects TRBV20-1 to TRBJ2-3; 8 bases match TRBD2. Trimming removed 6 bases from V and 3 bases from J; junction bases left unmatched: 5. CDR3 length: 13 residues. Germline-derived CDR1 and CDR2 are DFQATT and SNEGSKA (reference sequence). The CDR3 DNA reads TGCAGTGCAAGTTCTAGCGGGACAGATACGCAGTATTTT. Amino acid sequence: CSASSSGTDTQYF.

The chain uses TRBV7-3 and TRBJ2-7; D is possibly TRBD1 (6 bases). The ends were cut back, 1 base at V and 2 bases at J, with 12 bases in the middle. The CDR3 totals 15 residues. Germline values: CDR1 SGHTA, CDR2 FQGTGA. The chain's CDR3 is CASSLIRQGPYEQYF. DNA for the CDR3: TGTGCCAGCAGCTTAATTCGTCAGGGGCCCTACGAGCAGTACTTC.

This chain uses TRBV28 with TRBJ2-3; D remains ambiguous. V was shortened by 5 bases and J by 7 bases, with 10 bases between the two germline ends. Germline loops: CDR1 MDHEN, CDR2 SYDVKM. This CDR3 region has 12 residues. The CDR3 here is CASSLRTNTQYF. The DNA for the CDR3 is TGTGCCAGCAGTCTCCGTACCAATACGCAGTATTTT.

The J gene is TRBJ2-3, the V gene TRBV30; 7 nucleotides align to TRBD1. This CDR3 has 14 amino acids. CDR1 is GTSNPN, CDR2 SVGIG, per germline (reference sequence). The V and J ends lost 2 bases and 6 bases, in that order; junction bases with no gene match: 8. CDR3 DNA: TGTGCCTGGAGTCTGACAGGGCCTGGGGATACGCAGTATTTT. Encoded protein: CAWSLTGPGDTQYF. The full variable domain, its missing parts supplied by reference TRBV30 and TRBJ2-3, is SQTIHQWPATLVQPVGSPLSLECTVEGTSNPNLYWYRQAAGRGLQLLFYSVGIGQISSEVPQNLSASRPQDRQFILSSKKLLLSDSGFYLCAWSLTGPGDTQYFGPGTRLTVL.

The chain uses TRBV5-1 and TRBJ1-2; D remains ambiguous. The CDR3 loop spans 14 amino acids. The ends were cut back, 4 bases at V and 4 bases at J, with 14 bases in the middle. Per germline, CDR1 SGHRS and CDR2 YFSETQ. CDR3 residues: CASSPGPETYGYTF. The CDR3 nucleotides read TGCGCCAGCAGCCCCGGGCCAGAGACCTATGGCTACACCTTC. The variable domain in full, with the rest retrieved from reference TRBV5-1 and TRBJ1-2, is KAGVTQTPRYLIKTRGQQVTLSCSPISGHRSVSWYQQTPGQGLQFLFEYFSETQRNKGNFPGRFSGRQFSNSRSEMNVSTLELGDSALYLCASSPGPETYGYTFGSGTRLTVV.